The 30 T cell receptor beta chains below all came from one sample that was sequenced in a study of T cells after yellow fever vaccination. TCRdb passed the 5' RACE reads through MiXCR, listing each CDR3 protein once. The sample includes 65,000 to 70,000 distinct CDR3 sequences, 5% to 6.5% seen only once; the top ten take over 2%. Here the sequenced sample was CD4+ T cells sorted from PBMCs, taken around 16 days after the first yellow fever vaccination. Receptors originate from a man aged 18 to 29 who received the YFV17D yellow fever vaccine.

This clonotype has a count of ten or more. The rearrangement joins TRBV5-1 to TRBJ1-2; 8 bases agree with TRBD1. V was clipped by 1 base and J by 4 bases; unmatched bases: 3. This CDR3 contains 14 residues. The germline V gene has CDR1 SGHRS and CDR2 YFSETQ. The CDR3 region has the DNA TGCGCCAGCAGCTTGACAGGGGGAACCTATGGCTACACCTTC. Its protein product is CASSLTGGTYGYTF.

This clonotype has a count of ten or more. The chain is built from TRBV29-1 and TRBJ1-3, with 9 bases that match TRBD1. Germline CDR1 and CDR2: SQVTM and ANQGSEA. The ends lost 7 bases at V and 2 bases at J; junction bases unmatched: 9. The CDR3 is made up of 15 amino acids. This CDR3 reads CSGAPGQGPGNTIYF. In DNA, the CDR3 is TGCAGCGGTGCTCCGGGACAGGGACCTGGAAACACCATATATTTT.

There are many counts of this clonotype. J is TRBJ1-6 and V is TRBV10-3, with a weak D call TRBD1 (5 bases). CDR3 length equals 16 residues. Trimming removed 6 bases at V and 4 bases at J, with 16 bases between. In germline, CDR1 is ENHRY, CDR2 SYGVKD. The CDR3, as DNA: TGTGCCATCAGGGACCCAAGACAGACTTATAATTCACCCCTCCACTTT. Amino acids: CAIRDPRQTYNSPLHF.

This clonotype was counted many times. The V gene is TRBV4-3, the J gene TRBJ2-3; TRBD2 aligns across 11 bases. Trimming at V came to 4 bases and at J to 3 bases, leaving 12 bases not matched to a gene. The CDR3 contains 18 residues. Germline assignment: CDR1 LGHNA and CDR2 YSLEER. The CDR3 protein is CASSPGNLAGGATDTQYF. CDR3 DNA: TGCGCCAGCAGCCCTGGCAATTTAGCGGGGGGGGCGACAGATACGCAGTATTTT.

This clonotype occurred many times. V and J are TRBV4-3 and TRBJ2-3; 7 bases line up with TRBD2. Germline-derived CDR1 and CDR2 are LGHNA and YSLEER. V shed 4 bases, J shed 3 bases, and the junction held 7 bases outside the gene matches. CDR3 length equals 15 residues. This CDR3 reads CASSPGGGSTDTQYF. CDR3 DNA: TGCGCCAGCAGCCCCGGCGGGGGTTCTACAGATACGCAGTATTTT.

This clonotype has a count of ten or more. The V call is TRBV4-3, the J call TRBJ2-1, with 7 bases fitting TRBD1. The germline V gene encodes CDR1 LGHNA and CDR2 YSLEER. The CDR3 is made up of 13 amino acids. The junction had 7 bases not matched to a gene; V was cut back by 4 bases and J by 10 bases. In nucleotides, the CDR3 is TGCGCCAGCAGCCGCCAACAGGGGAGCGAGCAGTTCTTC. Its translation: CASSRQQGSEQFF.

With respect to this clonotype: Possible read error: a much larger clone is one base away. The chain employs TRBV18 and TRBJ1-1; weak D call: TRBD1 (6 bases). V lost 3 bases, J lost 4 bases, and 12 bases lay in between. Germline V gives CDR1 KGHSH, CDR2 LQKENI. CDR3 length: 14 amino acids. The CDR3 DNA reads TGTGCCAGCTCACCGCAGGGGACGAGCACTGAAGCTTTCTTT. Translated: CASSPQGTSTEAFF.

This clonotype was found many times. This chain joins TRBV12-3 or TRBV12-4 and TRBJ2-7; D gene unclear. There are 10 residues in the CDR3. Trimming cost V 7 bases and J 7 bases, with 8 bases left between them. The CDR3 is CASNPWEQYV. The CDR3 region has the DNA TGTGCCAGCAACCCCTGGGAGCAGTACGTC.

In the case of this clonotype: Given a much more abundant clone one base away, this may be a read error. This chain links TRBV4-2 with TRBJ2-7; 9 nucleotides agree with TRBD2. In germline, CDR1 is LGHNA, CDR2 YNFKEQ. The CDR3 spans 15 residues. In DNA form, the CDR3 reads TGTCCCAGCAGCCATGAGACTAGCGGCTTCTACGAGCAGTACTTC. Protein product: CPSSHETSGFYEQYF.

This clonotype has ten or more counts. This rearrangement joins TRBV7-8 to TRBJ1-1; perhaps TRBD1 as D (5 bases). This CDR3 region has 16 residues. Trimming stripped 4 bases from V and 2 bases from J, with 17 bases between. Germline CDR1 and CDR2: SGHVS and FQNEAQ. CDR3 loop: CASSYPPWGLNTEAFF. The CDR3 DNA follows: TGTGCCAGCAGCTACCCCCCTTGGGGACTTAACACTGAAGCTTTCTTT.

Many counts were recorded for this clonotype. The chain recombines TRBV12-3 or TRBV12-4 with TRBJ2-2; D may be TRBD2 (7 bases). The V end lost 5 bases, the J end lost 1 base, and 14 bases lay between the germline ends. CDR3 length: 16 amino acids. The CDR3 spells CASSPPGGQNTGELFF. The CDR3 nucleotides are TGTGCCAGCAGTCCCCCCGGGGGGCAGAACACCGGGGAGCTGTTTTTT.

This clonotype was detected many times. This rearrangement joins TRBV6-5 to TRBJ1-1; D unresolved. Germline values: CDR1 MNHEY, CDR2 SVGAGI. V was shortened by 4 bases and J by 1 base, with 10 bases between the two germline ends. This CDR3 has 14 amino acids. The CDR3 loop is CASSSHAGNTEAFF. CDR3 nucleotide sequence: TGTGCCAGCAGTTCCCATGCAGGGAACACTGAAGCTTTCTTT.

This clonotype came up many times. The chain is built from TRBV28 and TRBJ2-3; D is possibly TRBD1 (6 bases). Germline V gene lookup returns CDR1 MDHEN and CDR2 SYDVKM. V was trimmed by 6 bases and J by 0 bases, leaving 10 bases between them. This CDR3 has 14 residues. CDR3 amino acids: CASRGASSTDTQYF. Here the CDR3 DNA reads TGTGCCAGCAGGGGGGCGTCTAGCACAGATACGCAGTATTTT.

This clonotype was counted at least ten times. This CDR3 is CASSQDPSGGHRETQYF. The DNA for the CDR3 is TGTGCCAGCAGCCAAGATCCAAGCGGGGGACACCGGGAGACCCAGTACTTC. This chain connects TRBV4-2 to TRBJ2-5, with TRBD2 matching 8 bases. The CDR3 is made up of 17 amino acids. The junction had 11 bases not matched to a gene; V was cut back by 0 bases and J by 5 bases. Germline lookup yields CDR1 LGHNA and CDR2 YNFKEQ.

This clonotype was seen at least ten times. The J gene is TRBJ2-5, the V gene TRBV7-8; unclear D gene. V lost 4 bases and J 3 bases, leaving 9 bases between the germline ends. The CDR3 consists of 13 residues. The germline V gene encodes CDR1 SGHVS and CDR2 FQNEAQ. The CDR3 DNA follows: TGTGCCAGCAGCTCCAGACTGAAAGAGACCCAGTACTTC. Its translation: CASSSRLKETQYF.

This clonotype was seen many times. The J gene is TRBJ2-3, the V gene TRBV2, with D possibly called TRBD1 or TRBD2 (6 bases each). The germline V and J ends were trimmed by 6 bases and 6 bases, with 22 bases remaining between them. The CDR3 loop spans 16 amino acids. The V gene's germline CDR1 is SNHLY and CDR2 FYNNEI. The CDR3 sequence: CASSRGPSPGSDTQYF. The CDR3 DNA is TGTGCCAGCAGCCGGGGGCCCTCCCCAGGCTCCGATACGCAGTATTTT.

The chain uses TRBV12-3 or TRBV12-4 and TRBJ1-1; the D is unclear. This CDR3 region has 13 residues. V was shortened by 6 bases and J by 4 bases, with 12 bases between the two germline ends. The CDR3 DNA follows: TGTGCCAGCAGCCCCTCGAGGCTCACTGAAGCTTTCTTT. Protein product: CASSPSRLTEAFF.

Regarding this clonotype: A read error is possible here, since a much larger clone lies one base away. The chain carries TRBV20-1 and TRBJ1-5; the D is unclear. The CDR3 covers 13 residues. Per the germline V gene, CDR1 is DFQATT and CDR2 is SNEGSKA (reference sequence). CDR3 in amino acids: CCASIQPNQPQHF. The CDR3 DNA follows: TGCTGTGCTAGTATACAGCCCAATCAGCCCCAGCATTTT.

This clonotype has at least ten counts. This chain joins TRBV4-2 and TRBJ2-7; D not resolved. The length of the CDR3 is 15 residues. CDR1 is LGHNA and CDR2 is YNFKEQ in the germline V gene. The V end lost 3 bases, the J end lost 0 bases, and 12 bases lay between the germline ends. The CDR3 here is CASSQDNRASYEQYF. The CDR3, as DNA: TGTGCCAGCAGCCAGGATAACAGAGCCTCCTACGAGCAGTACTTC.

This clonotype was counted at least ten times. This sequence joins TRBV7-2 and TRBJ2-1, with 8 bases lining up with TRBD1. The germline gives CDR1 SGHTA, CDR2 FQGNSA. The V and J ends lost 5 bases and 8 bases, in that order; junction bases with no gene match: 8. This CDR3 spans 14 amino acids. In nucleotides, the CDR3 is TGTGCCAGCAGCCGGACAGGGCTGCTCGATGAGCAGTTCTTC. Amino acids: CASSRTGLLDEQFF.

This clonotype was recorded at least ten times. The chain links TRBV5-1 to TRBJ2-2, with no clear D. The CDR3 length is 13 residues. Germline V CDR1 and CDR2: SGHRS, YFSETQ. Trimming removed 4 bases from V and 7 bases from J, with 11 bases in between. CDR3 protein: CASSRDANGELFF. For the CDR3, the DNA is TGCGCCAGCAGCCGTGACGCTAACGGGGAGCTGTTTTTT.

Concerning this clonotype: The final CDR3 position lacks the conserved phenylalanine or tryptophan, pointing to a likely read error. This chain uses TRBV5-1 with TRBJ2-1, with TRBD2 identical over 9 bases. In germline, CDR1 is SGHRS, CDR2 YFSETQ. The CDR3 length is 16 residues. J lost 3 bases, V lost 4 bases, and 8 bases had no gene match. CDR3 nucleotides: TGCGCCAGCAGCGACGCCGGGACTAGCTTCTACAATGAGCAGTTCATC. It specifies CASSDAGTSFYNEQFI.

This clonotype was observed at least ten times. CDR3 sequence: CASSLVGDTQYF. CDR3 in DNA: TGTGCCAGCAGCTTAGTAGGGGATACGCAGTATTTT. The chain has TRBV7-2 and TRBJ2-3; D gene ambiguous. The length of the CDR3 is 12 residues. Trimming left V 1 base short and J 6 bases short, with 5 bases between. Germline V gene sequence: CDR1 SGHTA, CDR2 FQGNSA.

The table lists this clonotype with many counts. The chain is built from TRBV5-1 and TRBJ2-3; D is undetermined. The V and J ends lost 4 bases and 3 bases respectively, with 15 bases between them. CDR3 length: 15 residues. Germline CDR1 reads SGHRS; CDR2 reads YFSETQ. The CDR3 DNA follows: TGCGCCAGCAGCACCACCCCGACCCTAACAGATACGCAGTATTTT. Its protein product is CASSTTPTLTDTQYF.

This clonotype was found many times. In nucleotides, the CDR3 is TGCGCCAGCAGCTCTAGCGGGGGGGTTATTAATGAGCAGTTCTTC. Translation gives CASSSSGGVINEQFF. This chain uses TRBV5-1 with TRBJ2-1; 12 nucleotides match TRBD2. This CDR3 has 15 amino acids. The germline gives CDR1 SGHRS, CDR2 YFSETQ. Trimming took 3 bases from V and 7 from J; bases not matched to a gene: 5.

This clonotype was counted many times. CDR3 DNA sequence: TGTGCCAGCAGCCAAGACGGCAGCCGGGAGACCCAGTACTTC. Protein sequence: CASSQDGSRETQYF. The rearrangement joins TRBV3-1 to TRBJ2-5, with no clear D. The germline CDR1 and CDR2 sequences are LGHDT and YNNKEL (reference sequence). Deletions cut 0 bases from V and 5 bases from J, with 10 bases between. CDR3 length: 14 amino acids.

The table lists this clonotype with many counts. This rearrangement joins TRBV7-2 to TRBJ2-1; weak D call: TRBD2 (7 bases). V was pared by 3 bases and J by 9 bases, with 12 bases between. Germline V lookup: CDR1 SGHTA, CDR2 FQGNSA. CDR3 size: 13 residues. CDR3 in DNA: TGTGCCAGCAGCTTCGGGGGGCGCATTGAGCAGTTCTTC. Protein product: CASSFGGRIEQFF. The whole variable domain, filled in from reference TRBV7-2 and TRBJ2-1, reads GAGVSQSPSNKVTEKGKDVELRCDPISGHTALYWYRQSLGQGLEFLIYFQGNSAPDKSGLPSDRFSAERTGGSVSTLTIQRTQQEDSAVYLCASSFGGRIEQFFGPGTRLTVL.

The sample holds many counts of this clonotype. The CDR3 region is CASSLELADEQFF. For the CDR3, the DNA is TGTGCCAGCAGCTTAGAACTAGCCGATGAGCAGTTCTTC. The J gene is TRBJ2-1, the V gene TRBV7-2; possibly TRBD2 for D (6 bases). Germline loops: CDR1 SGHTA, CDR2 FQGNSA. CDR3 size: 13 residues. V gave up 1 base and J gave up 8 bases, with 9 bases separating them.

This clonotype appeared many times. The chain combines TRBV20-1 with TRBJ2-2; D not certain. Germline V gives CDR1 DFQATT, CDR2 SNEGSKA (reference sequence). The CDR3 runs to 14 residues. V gave up 3 bases and J gave up 5 bases, with 13 bases separating them. The CDR3, as DNA: TGCAGTGCTAGTCGGCCAACACTAACCGGGGAGCTGTTTTTT. Amino acids: CSASRPTLTGELFF.

There are many counts of this clonotype. This chain uses TRBV7-2 with TRBJ1-5; D is unclear. V lost 2 bases and J 5 bases, leaving 10 bases between the germline ends. There are 14 residues in the CDR3. Germline loops: CDR1 SGHTA, CDR2 FQGNSA. The CDR3 DNA reads TGTGCCAGCAGCTTAAGGGCGCGGGATCAGCCCCAGCATTTT. Translation gives CASSLRARDQPQHF.